This is a list of T cell receptor beta chains from one sample in a study of blood T cell repertoires in COVID-19. Only in-frame clones appear in the TCRdb table, and some are missing; sequencing was by immunoSEQ multiplex PCR. The sample records 250,000 to 350,000 clones, roughly 87% being singletons. Sequences were obtained from peripheral blood. These receptors all come from a woman between 45 and 65 years old who had recovered from COVID-19. The CDR3 runs from the conserved cysteine through the conserved F or W. A D gene is named only where the DNA matches it firmly. The size entry is marked missing in some rows and otherwise reads once, few, many or a size class.

v_gene: TRBV5-4
abundance: NA
j_gene: TRBJ2-1
d_gene: NA
CDR3nt: TGTGCCAGCAGCTTGCCGATCGGCGGTGGGTCGCAGTTCTTC
CDR3aa: CASSLPIGGGSQFF

v_gene: TRBV7-3
abundance: NA
j_gene: TRBJ1-1
d_gene: NA
CDR3nt: TGTGCCAGCAGCTTAAAAACCTCAGTGAACACTGAAGCTTTCTTT
CDR3aa: CASSLKTSVNTEAFF

v_gene: TRBV9
abundance: NA
j_gene: TRBJ1-2
d_gene: NA
CDR3nt: TGTGCCAGTGGGGGCGGAGACTATGGCTACACCTTC
CDR3aa: CASGGGDYGYTF

v_gene: TRBV18
abundance: NA
j_gene: TRBJ2-2
d_gene: NA
CDR3nt: TGTGCCAGCTCGCCTCAGGCGTCTTGGTCCACCGGGGAGCTGTTTTTT
CDR3aa: CASSPQASWSTGELFF

v_gene: TRBV2
abundance: NA
j_gene: TRBJ1-2
d_gene: NA
CDR3nt: TGTGCCAGCAAATGGGTCAGGGGAAACTATGGCTACACCTTC
CDR3aa: CASKWVRGNYGYTF

v_gene: TRBV7-6
abundance: NA
j_gene: TRBJ2-3
d_gene: TRBD1
CDR3nt: TGTGCCAGCAGCTTAAGAACAGGGGGTACAGATACGCAGTATTTT
CDR3aa: CASSLRTGGTDTQYF

v_gene: TRBV3-1/TRBV3-2
abundance: NA
j_gene: TRBJ2-3
d_gene: NA
CDR3nt: TGTGCCAGCAGCCAAGCTCGTCTAGCGAGACCCGCTAGCACAGATACGCAGTATTTT
CDR3aa: CASSQARLARPASTDTQYF

v_gene: TRBV27
abundance: NA
j_gene: TRBJ1-1
d_gene: NA
CDR3nt: TGTGCCAGCAGTTATATAGGAGGGTGGAGCAGAAACACTGAAGCTTTCTTT
CDR3aa: CASSYIGGWSRNTEAFF

v_gene: TRBV5-1
abundance: once
j_gene: TRBJ2-1
d_gene: TRBD2
CDR3nt: TGCGCCAGCAGCTTGAGGCTAGCGGCTGAGCAGTTCTTC
CDR3aa: CASSLRLAAEQFF

v_gene: TRBV12-2
abundance: NA
j_gene: TRBJ1-5
d_gene: NA
CDR3nt: TGTGCAAGTCGCTTAGGGCCGGACAGGCCCCCGGCCAATCAGCCCCAGCATTTT
CDR3aa: CASRLGPDRPPANQPQHF

v_gene: TRBV19
abundance: NA
j_gene: TRBJ1-5
d_gene: TRBD1
CDR3nt: TGTGCCAGTAGTGGGACAGGTGTTCAGCCCCAGCATTTT
CDR3aa: CASSGTGVQPQHF

v_gene: TRBV12-3/TRBV12-4
abundance: NA
j_gene: TRBJ2-7
d_gene: TRBD1
CDR3nt: TGTGCTAGCAGGGGACAGGGCTACGAGCAGTACTTC
CDR3aa: CASRGQGYEQYF

v_gene: TRBV5-1
abundance: few
j_gene: TRBJ2-3
d_gene: NA
CDR3nt: TGCGCCAGCCGTCTGCCGGGGGGCCGGGGAGATACGCAGTATTTT
CDR3aa: CASRLPGGRGDTQYF

v_gene: TRBV11-2
abundance: NA
j_gene: TRBJ2-3
d_gene: TRBD2
CDR3nt: TGTGCCAGCAGCTCGACGACCGGGACTACCGGCACAGATACGCAGTATTTT
CDR3aa: CASSSTTGTTGTDTQYF

v_gene: TRBV27
abundance: NA
j_gene: TRBJ2-3
d_gene: NA
CDR3nt: TGTGCCAGCAGTCCCCAGCCAGGTAGCACAGATACGCAGTATTTT
CDR3aa: CASSPQPGSTDTQYF